The rows below give T cell receptor beta chains drawn from one sample of a study of T cell repertoires in cytomegalovirus infection. TCRdb re-derived calls from the reads in MiXCR, one entry per CDR3 protein. The repertoire holds 480,000 or so distinct CDR3 sequences, with approximately 10% as singletons. Sequencing was performed on PBMCs. Receptors originate from a human donor in good health (CMV status not recorded). Some clones in this sample may be carry-over from other donors' samples. Each CDR3 is given with its conserved first and last residue. A D gene is named only where the DNA matches it firmly. A clone size is listed for some rows: how often the clone was seen (once, few, many), or a class if it is expanded.

>TRBJ2-2|many|TRBV29-1|TRBD1
TGCAGCGTTGAAGGAGGACAGGGGGCTGTCACCGGGGAGCTGTTTTTT
CSVEGGQGAVTGELFF
>TRBJ1-2|many|TRBV7-2|-
TGTGCCAGCAGCTTAGCTAGGTTAAGGATTAACTATGGCTACACCTTC
CASSLARLRINYGYTF
>TRBJ2-3|-|TRBV29-1|TRBD2
TGCAGCGTCGTATCCCTGGGGGGACTAGCGTCGGCTAGCACAGATACGCAGTATTTT
CSVVSLGGLASASTDTQYF
>TRBJ2-5|many|TRBV7-2|TRBD2
TGTGCCAGCAGCCCCCGCTTGACTAGCGGGAGGGGTGAGACCCAGTACTTC
CASSPRLTSGRGETQYF
>TRBJ1-2|-|TRBV9|TRBD1
TGTGCCAGCAGCGAGCATAGACAGGGAGCTAACTATGGCTACACCTTC
CASSEHRQGANYGYTF
>TRBJ2-4|many|TRBV6-6|TRBD1
TGTGCCAGCAGTTACCGACAGGGGGTAGCCAAAAACATTCAGTACTTC
CASSYRQGVAKNIQYF
>TRBJ2-1|-|TRBV20-1|TRBD2
TGCAGTGCTAGAGATCGGAGTAGCGGGGGGGCTAGTGAGCAGTTCTTC
CSARDRSSGGASEQFF
>TRBJ1-2|many|TRBV20-1|-
TGCAGTGCTAGCCTCGGCGCCCTCGCAGGCGGCTACACCTTC
CSASLGALAGGYTF
>TRBJ2-3|few|TRBV20-1|-
TGCAGTGCTAGAGATGCACAGGAGACCACAGATACGCAGTATTTT
CSARDAQETTDTQYF
>TRBJ1-4|many|TRBV28|-
TGTGCCAGCAGTTGGGGTGAAAAACTGTTTTTT
CASSWGEKLFF
>TRBJ2-1|many|TRBV14|TRBD2
TGTGCCAGCAGCCAAGAAAATAGCGGGGGGGCCTTTGAGCAGTTCTTC
CASSQENSGGAFEQFF
>TRBJ2-1|few|TRBV19|TRBD2
TGTGCCAGTAGTATCGGGACTAGCGGGAGGGAGTTGCTCTTC
CASSIGTSGRELLF
>TRBJ1-4|few|TRBV27|TRBD1
TGTGCCAGCCGGGACAGGGGTAATGAAAAACTGTTTTTT
CASRDRGNEKLFF
>TRBJ2-3|many|TRBV4-2|-
TGTGCCAGCAGCCAGGAAGGGAACACAGATACGCAGTATTTT
CASSQEGNTDTQYF
>TRBJ2-5|many|TRBV7-2|-
TGTGCCAGCAGCCGCCTAGGTGCCAGGGAGACCCAGTACTTC
CASSRLGARETQYF
>TRBJ2-7|once|TRBV20-1|-
TGCAGTGCTAGACGCAGGGGGGCGATCTACGAGCAGTACTTC
CSARRRGAIYEQYF
>TRBJ1-5|many|TRBV5-1|TRBD1
TGCGCCAGCAGCGTCACAGGGGTCGTTGGGCAGCCCCAGCATTTT
CASSVTGVVGQPQHF
>TRBJ1-1|-|TRBV5-1|TRBD1
TGCGCCAGCAGCTTGCCTGGCAGGGGGCACACTGAAGCTTTCTTT
CASSLPGRGHTEAFF
>TRBJ1-2|many|TRBV28|-
TGTGCCAGCAGTTTTGGAGCGGCCTATGGCTACACCTTC
CASSFGAAYGYTF
>TRBJ2-3|many|TRBV27|TRBD2
TGTGCCACTGCCCCGGGGTCGGGGGGATCCCCTAGCACAGATACGCAGTATTTT
CATAPGSGGSPSTDTQYF
>TRBJ2-7|few|TRBV4-2|TRBD1
TGTGCCAGCAGCCGAGAAGAGGGCACGGGACAGGGGCGCTACGAGCAGTACTTC
CASSREEGTGQGRYEQYF
>TRBJ2-4|few|TRBV3-1|-
TGTGCCAGCAGCCAAGGGGGACTCCAAAACATTCAGTACTTC
CASSQGGLQNIQYF
>TRBJ1-6|-|TRBV5-6|-
TGTGCCAGCAGCCCCCGGGGCTATGGCTCCTATAATTCACCCCTCCACTTT
CASSPRGYGSYNSPLHF
>TRBJ2-7|many|TRBV27|-
TGTGCCAGCAGTCCCTGGGACCGTATCGAGCAGTACTTC
CASSPWDRIEQYF
>TRBJ2-1|-|TRBV6-2/TRBV6-3|TRBD2
TGTGCCAGCACCGGAGCGGGAATCAGGTACAATGAGCAGTTCTTC
CASTGAGIRYNEQFF
>TRBJ2-3|-|TRBV9|-
TGTGCCAGCAGCGTAGGGTTCGGGGGCACAGATACGCAGTATTTT
CASSVGFGGTDTQYF
>TRBJ2-1|many|TRBV11-2|-
TGTGCCAGCAGCGGCTGGGACGGACAGTCCTACAATGAGCAGTTCTTC
CASSGWDGQSYNEQFF
>TRBJ1-4|few|TRBV12-3/TRBV12-4|-
TGTGCCAGCAGTCTGGGGATTCAGGATGAAAAACTGTTTTTT
CASSLGIQDEKLFF
>TRBJ2-3|-|TRBV4-2|TRBD2
TGTGCCAGCAGCCAAGAGGCCCGGGGGGTAGATACGCAGTATTTT
CASSQEARGVDTQYF
>TRBJ2-7|many|TRBV6-2/TRBV6-3|TRBD2
TGTGCCAGCAGGATGACTAGCGGGAGGACCGTATCCAACGAGCAGTACTTC
CASRMTSGRTVSNEQYF
>TRBJ1-1|many|TRBV7-3|-
TGTGCCAGCAGCTTAAACTCCGGGGTAGCTGAAGCTTTCTTT
CASSLNSGVAEAFF
>TRBJ2-1|-|TRBV5-6|-
TGTGCCAGCAGCTTCAGTTCGGGGCAGTTCTTC
CASSFSSGQFF
>TRBJ2-3|many|TRBV28|TRBD2
TGTGCCAGCAGTTTAACGGTAGCGGGAGAGGTAGCAGATACGCAGTATTTT
CASSLTVAGEVADTQYF